This passage covers 28 T cell receptor beta chains from one sample sequenced in a study of T cells in severe cutaneous drug reactions. Bulk and single-cell libraries used iRepertoire multiplex PCR with TCR subtype-specific primers. TCRdb reprocessed the multiplex PCR reads; each CDR3 protein has one entry and no DNA is given. Its table records approximately 5,000 distinct CDR3 sequences. Sequenced patients had Stevens-Johnson syndrome or toxic epidermal necrolysis caused by carbamazepine. Source material: PBMCs. All receptors come from a human donor with a severe cutaneous adverse drug reaction.

This rearrangement joins TRBV12-3 or TRBV12-4 to TRBJ1-1. The CDR3 totals 14 residues. CDR3 region: CASSLGRVRSEAFF.

The J gene is TRBJ2-1, the V gene TRBV7-9. The CDR3 contains 15 residues. CDR1 is SEHNR, CDR2 FQNEAQ, per germline (reference sequence). CDR3: CASSLDVGMFNEQFF.

The chain has TRBV28 and TRBJ1-2; TCRdb returns TRBD1, unconfirmable since there is no DNA. CDR3 length: 12 residues. Germline CDR1 reads MDHEN; CDR2 reads SYDVKM. This chain's CDR3 is CASSTDSYGYTF.

According to its frequency, this clonotype is medium-sized. CDR3 sequence: CASRSTGEETQYF. The J gene is TRBJ2-5, the V gene TRBV6-2 or TRBV6-3; lacking DNA, the TRBD1 call made by TCRdb goes unchecked. Germline V gene data show CDR1 as MNHEY and CDR2 as SVGEGT. This CDR3 region has 13 residues.

CDR3 region: CASSYLGGVTNQPQHF. V is TRBV6-6 and J is TRBJ1-5; TCRdb's D gene call, TRBD1, goes unchecked for lack of DNA. The germline V gene encodes CDR1 MNHNY and CDR2 SVGAGI (reference sequence). The CDR3 runs to 16 residues.

The CDR3 loop is CASSQTGTGTYEQYF. This chain links TRBV4-1 with TRBJ2-7; TCRdb's D gene call, TRBD1, goes unchecked for lack of DNA. Germline V gives CDR1 MGHRA, CDR2 YSYEKL. The CDR3 is 15 amino acids.

This clonotype registers medium-sized by frequency. The rearrangement uses TRBV14 and TRBJ2-3. CDR3 length: 15 residues. Germline V lookup: CDR1 SGHDN, CDR2 FVKESK. The CDR3 loop is CASSQDVYYTDTQYF.

The chain links TRBV6-4 to TRBJ2-2. Germline CDR1 MRHNA, CDR2 SNTAGT. This CDR3 comprises 13 residues. The chain's CDR3 is CASSEDNTGELFF.

The chain employs TRBV10-3 and TRBJ1-1; lacking DNA, the TRBD1 call made by TCRdb goes unchecked. Per the germline V gene, CDR1 is ENHRY and CDR2 is SYGVKD. CDR3 length equals 14 residues. The CDR3: CAISGYEQGTEAFF.

V usage is TRBV7-9 and J usage is TRBJ1-1; there is no DNA to check the TCRdb D call of TRBD1. Germline V gene lookup returns CDR1 SEHNR and CDR2 FQNEAQ (reference sequence). The CDR3 runs 15 residues. CDR3 sequence reads: CASSLISRQEAEAFF.

The rearrangement links TRBV30 to TRBJ2-1; TCRdb returns TRBD1, unconfirmable since there is no DNA. Germline CDR1 GTSNPN, CDR2 SVGIG (reference sequence). This CDR3 comprises 16 residues. CDR3 sequence: CAWGRIRDRRRDEQFF. The entire variable domain, with the rest obtained from reference TRBV30 and TRBJ2-1, is as follows: SQTIHQWPATLVQPVGSPLSLECTVEGTSNPNLYWYRQAAGRGLQLLFYSVGIGQISSEVPQNLSASRPQDRQFILSSKKLLLSDSGFYLCAWGRIRDRRRDEQFFGPGTRLTVL.

This sequence joins TRBV4-2 and TRBJ1-1; lacking DNA, the TRBD1 call made by TCRdb goes unchecked. The CDR3 runs 16 residues. CDR1 and CDR2 from the germline V gene are LGHNA and YNFKEQ. The CDR3 sequence is CASSPGTGPWNTEAFF.

V and J are TRBV6-1 and TRBJ2-7; TCRdb names TRBD2, which stays unverified in the absence of DNA. Per the germline V gene, CDR1 is MNHNS and CDR2 is SASEGT. The CDR3 runs 17 residues. CDR3 amino acids: CASSADPSSGVSYEQYF.

The CDR3 region is CASSYHLGGSTEAFF. The V and J genes are TRBV6-5 and TRBJ1-1. Looked up from germline, CDR1 is MNHEY and CDR2 is SVGAGI. This CDR3 contains 15 residues.

V usage is TRBV2 and J usage is TRBJ2-1; as DNA is missing, the TRBD1 call by TCRdb cannot be tested. The CDR3 contains 13 residues. CDR1 and CDR2 (germline): SNHLY, FYNNEI. CDR3 protein: CASTTTRVDEQFF.

The rearrangement joins TRBV11-2 to TRBJ1-1; TCRdb reports TRBD1, a call that lacks DNA to check it against. This CDR3 is 14 amino acids long. Germline assignment: CDR1 SGHAT and CDR2 FQNNGV. CDR3 region: CASSRVLGGTEAFF.

Its frequency marks this clonotype as medium-sized. The chain employs TRBV4-1 and TRBJ2-3; TCRdb outputs TRBD2, but without DNA this stays unchecked. The CDR3 has 15 residues. Germline CDR1 and CDR2: MGHRA and YSYEKL. The CDR3 is CASSQVTSGMDTQYF.

This chain uses TRBV18 with TRBJ1-3; TCRdb calls TRBD1, which cannot be checked without DNA. The CDR3 consists of 15 residues. Germline V gene data show CDR1 as KGHSH and CDR2 as LQKENI. The chain's CDR3 is CASSPDRGPGNTIYF.

This rearrangement joins TRBV20-1 to TRBJ2-1; TCRdb designates TRBD1, a call that cannot be tested without DNA. This CDR3 contains 15 residues. Germline loops: CDR1 DFQATT, CDR2 SNEGSKA (reference sequence). CDR3 loop: CSARAGADTNNEQFF.

The V and J genes are TRBV5-1 and TRBJ2-5; TCRdb's D call of TRBD2 is untestable without DNA. The CDR3 runs 16 residues. Germline V CDR1 and CDR2: SGHRS, YFSETQ. This chain's CDR3 is CASSQGLAGVQETQYF.

J is TRBJ1-5 and V is TRBV19; with no DNA, the TCRdb D assignment of TRBD1 cannot be verified. The CDR3 is 15 residues long. Germline CDR1 and CDR2: LNHDA and SQIVND (reference sequence). CDR3 loop: CASSTTVYSNQPQHF.

This sequence joins TRBV2 and TRBJ2-5; TCRdb lists TRBD1, though no DNA is available to test this call. From germline, CDR1 is SNHLY and CDR2 FYNNEI. The CDR3 runs to 13 residues. CDR3 sequence reads: CASSEDSQETQYF.

This clonotype is medium-sized (0.01 to 0.1%) by frequency. V is TRBV6-1 and J is TRBJ2-7; there is no DNA to check the TCRdb D call of TRBD2. Germline V gene lookup returns CDR1 MNHNS and CDR2 SASEGT. This CDR3 is built from 15 residues. The CDR3 is CASSEGGGSSYEQYF.

The CDR3 loop is CSASNPTRDRGRDPLSEAFF. The chain employs TRBV20-1 and TRBJ1-1; TCRdb designates TRBD1, a call that cannot be tested without DNA. Looked up from germline, CDR1 is DFQATT and CDR2 is SNEGSKA (reference sequence). This CDR3 has 20 residues.

This clonotype is called medium-sized (0.01 to 0.1%) based on its frequency. The CDR3 sequence is CASSLSTVREQYF. The rearrangement joins TRBV27 to TRBJ2-7. Germline V gene data show CDR1 as MNHEY and CDR2 as SMNVEV (reference sequence). The CDR3 has 13 amino acids.

This rearrangement joins TRBV2 to TRBJ2-2; the TRBD1 assignment by TCRdb is unverifiable without DNA. The CDR3 has 16 residues. The germline V gene has CDR1 SNHLY and CDR2 FYNNEI. This CDR3 is CASRERQGANTGELFF.

The gene calls are TRBV6-2 or TRBV6-3 and TRBJ2-1; TCRdb's D call, TRBD2, is unchecked because there is no DNA. The CDR3 is made up of 16 amino acids. From germline, CDR1 is MNHEY and CDR2 SVGEGT. CDR3 in amino acids: CASSYLGRTSNNEQFF.

The chain joins TRBV7-2 to TRBJ2-7; TCRdb lists TRBD2, though no DNA is available to test this call. Germline V gene sequence: CDR1 SGHTA, CDR2 FQGNSA. This CDR3 contains 15 residues. The CDR3: CASSLPLAGGYEQYF.